The clone carrying this TCR beta chain was counted many times. Antigen specificity is unknown. The data derive from a study of CD8 T cells in ankylosing spondylitis. Findings and limits, study-wide: Seven to nine highly homologous variants formed a TCR beta motif that appeared characteristic of ankylosing spondylitis blood. Disease-linked clones, CD8+, were relatively rare in peripheral blood. Disease-linked clones reportedly concentrated significantly in matched ankylosing spondylitis synovial fluid.

CDR3 length: 16 residues. The V gene end was trimmed by 1 base and the J gene end by 9 bases; junction bases not matched to a gene: 10. CDR1 is SGDLS and CDR2 is YYNGEE in the germline V gene. It was by quantitative 5'-RACE with molecular barcodes that TCR beta libraries were made. In TCRdb, the 5' RACE reads were re-called with MiXCR into one record per CDR3 protein. This sample has about 220,000 distinct CDR3 sequences, with 7% to 8% found just once. The sequence was collected from a male donor with ankylosing spondylitis. Sequenced material: blood, either unsorted or a sorted T cell fraction (not recorded which). V usage is TRBV9 and J usage is TRBJ2-1; 10 bases align to TRBD2. The CDR3 is CASSVSISGGLGEQFF. CDR3 sequence (DNA): TGTGCCAGCAGCGTATCTATTAGCGGGGGGCTCGGTGAGCAGTTCTTC.